The 2 T cell receptor beta chains given below trace back to one sample, sequenced in a study of CD8 T cells in ankylosing spondylitis. Using its own MiXCR run on the 5' RACE reads, TCRdb lists one record per CDR3 protein. The sample contains 220,000 or so distinct CDR3 sequences, about 10% of which appear only once. The material sequenced was blood, either unsorted or a sorted T cell fraction (not recorded which). These receptors were taken from a male donor with ankylosing spondylitis or in good health (not recorded which).

The gene calls are TRBV7-2 and TRBJ1-5; D is perhaps TRBD1 (6 bases). Germline V gene data show CDR1 as SGHTA and CDR2 as FQGNSA. The CDR3 runs 16 residues. Trimming removed 5 bases at V and 1 base at J, with 15 bases between. The chain's CDR3 is CASSPGGQNSNQPQHF. Written as DNA, the CDR3 is TGTGCCAGCAGCCCTGGCGGACAGAACAGCAATCAGCCCCAGCATTTT.

At least ten counts were recorded for this clonotype. The chain recombines TRBV20-1 with TRBJ1-2, with a tentative D call TRBD1 (5 bases). Germline V gives CDR1 DFQATT, CDR2 SNEGSKA (reference sequence). This CDR3 contains 15 residues. V dropped 5 bases and J dropped 0 bases, with 16 bases sitting between them. The CDR3 region is CSAGFDSYSNYGYTF. The CDR3 DNA sequence: TGCAGTGCTGGATTTGACAGCTACTCTAACTATGGCTACACCTTC.